A selection of T cell receptor beta chains follows, all from one sample in a study of STAT5B mutations in CD4+ large granular lymphocyte leukemia. Measured with immunoSEQ multiplex PCR; TCRdb has only the in-frame clones, and not every one. The table shows tens of thousands of clones, with roughly 82% occurring only once. Specimen: CD4+ T cells from blood buffy coats. Receptor source: a human donor in good health. The CDR3 runs from the conserved cysteine through the conserved F or W. D genes are given only for firm matches. Size is omitted from some rows. Given values are once, few, many or a class for expanded clones.

V: TRBV5-5; size: .; J: TRBJ1-5; D: TRBD1; DNA: TGTGCCAGCAGCCCGGACAGGGGTGGCAATCAGCCCCAGCATTTT; CDR3: CASSPDRGGNQPQHF
V: TRBV5-1; size: once; J: TRBJ2-7; D: TRBD1; DNA: TGCGCCAGCAGTCAGACAGGGACCTACGAGCAGTACTTC; CDR3: CASSQTGTYEQYF
V: TRBV4-3; size: .; J: TRBJ2-7; D: TRBD2; DNA: TGCGCCAGCAGCCAGACTAGCGGGAGCCCCTACGAGCAGTACTTC; CDR3: CASSQTSGSPYEQYF
V: TRBV7-2; size: .; J: TRBJ2-5; D: TRBD1; DNA: TGTGCCAGCAGCTTAGATCTGATGCGGACAGGTGCGCAAGAGACCCAGTACTTC; CDR3: CASSLDLMRTGAQETQYF
V: TRBV19; size: .; J: TRBJ2-1; D: .; DNA: TGTGCCAGTAAGGGTAACGGGTACAATGAGCAGTTCTTC; CDR3: CASKGNGYNEQFF
V: TRBV11-1; size: once; J: TRBJ2-7; D: TRBD1; DNA: TGTGCCAGCAGCTTTGGACAGGGCTACGAGCAGTACTTC; CDR3: CASSFGQGYEQYF
V: TRBV2; size: .; J: TRBJ2-1; D: TRBD1; DNA: TGTGCCAGCAGATCCATTAGGGGACAGGGCAGGAATGAGCAGTTCTTC; CDR3: CASRSIRGQGRNEQFF
V: TRBV25-1; size: once; J: TRBJ2-5; D: .; DNA: TGTGCCAGCAGTGCGCAGGGGCTTGGGACCCAGTACTTC; CDR3: CASSAQGLGTQYF
V: TRBV18; size: once; J: TRBJ2-7; D: .; DNA: TGTGCCAGCTCACCGATGGACAGCTCCTACGAGCAGTACTTC; CDR3: CASSPMDSSYEQYF
V: TRBV19; size: few; J: TRBJ1-1; D: .; DNA: TGTGCCAGTAGTCCTCGTGTGGGGAGCACTGAAGCTTTCTTT; CDR3: CASSPRVGSTEAFF
V: TRBV5-5; size: .; J: TRBJ2-1; D: TRBD2; DNA: TGTGCCAGCAGCTACAATTCGGGACTAGCGGGAGACGATGAGCAGTTCTTC; CDR3: CASSYNSGLAGDDEQFF
V: TRBV6-7; size: .; J: TRBJ1-3; D: .; DNA: TGTGCCAGCAGTTACTCGCTGGGAGGGGGGGGGACTGGAAACACCATATATTTT; CDR3: CASSYSLGGGGTGNTIYF
V: TRBV6-1; size: .; J: TRBJ2-2; D: TRBD2; DNA: TGTGCCAGCAGTGCACTAGCGGGGGGCGGGTACACCGGGGAGCTGTTTTTT; CDR3: CASSALAGGGYTGELFF
V: TRBV6-1; size: .; J: TRBJ2-3; D: .; DNA: TGTGCCAGCAGTGAATGGGCCCCCGAAGGTCCAGATACGCAGTATTTT; CDR3: CASSEWAPEGPDTQYF
V: TRBV5-4; size: .; J: TRBJ2-5; D: .; DNA: TGTGCCAGCAGTGCCGGCCCGACCCAAGAGACCCAGTACTTC; CDR3: CASSAGPTQETQYF
V: TRBV18; size: .; J: TRBJ2-5; D: .; DNA: TGTGCCAGCTCACAGAACCAGGGGGAGACCCAGTACTTC; CDR3: CASSQNQGETQYF
V: TRBV7-8; size: .; J: TRBJ1-5; D: TRBD1; DNA: TGTGCCAGCAGCCCCCAGCCCGACAGGGGGGTAGAGGTTCGTAATCAGCCCCAGCATTTT; CDR3: CASSPQPDRGVEVRNQPQHF
V: TRBV5-1; size: .; J: TRBJ2-7; D: .; DNA: TGCGCCAGCAGCTTGACGCAATCCGAGCAGTACTTC; CDR3: CASSLTQSEQYF
V: TRBV18; size: .; J: TRBJ1-1; D: TRBD1; DNA: TGTGCCAGCTCATACGGACAGGGTAACACTGAAGCTTTCTTT; CDR3: CASSYGQGNTEAFF
V: TRBV5-6; size: .; J: TRBJ1-2; D: .; DNA: TGTGCCAGCAGCTTGGGGTCTAAAGGGTATGGCTACACCTTC; CDR3: CASSLGSKGYGYTF
V: TRBV9; size: .; J: TRBJ2-3; D: .; DNA: TGTGCCACCTCGGACAGATACACAGATACGCAGTATTTT; CDR3: CATSDRYTDTQYF
V: TRBV28; size: .; J: TRBJ1-1; D: TRBD1; DNA: TGTGCCAGCAGTTTAGGTGACAGGGGAAACACTGAAGCTTTCTTT; CDR3: CASSLGDRGNTEAFF
V: TRBV9; size: .; J: TRBJ2-1; D: TRBD2; DNA: TGTGCCAGCAGCAAGCCGGGACTAGCGGGGGCGGCCCATGAGCAGTTCTTC; CDR3: CASSKPGLAGAAHEQFF
V: TRBV6-6; size: .; J: TRBJ1-4; D: .; DNA: TGTGCCAGCAGTTACCCAGGCGGCGGGGGTGGTGAAAAACTGTTTTTT; CDR3: CASSYPGGGGGEKLFF
V: TRBV27; size: .; J: TRBJ2-3; D: .; DNA: TGTGCCAGCAGTTTATTTAGCCTAACTAGCACAGATACGCAGTATTTT; CDR3: CASSLFSLTSTDTQYF
V: TRBV27; size: .; J: TRBJ2-2; D: .; DNA: TGTGCCAGCAGTTTTTTGAACTCCAAGGGCGGGGAGCTGTTTTTT; CDR3: CASSFLNSKGGELFF
V: TRBV25-1; size: .; J: TRBJ1-3; D: TRBD1; DNA: TGTGCCAGCAGTGAGAGCTTCACAGGGGAAGGAAACACCATATATTTT; CDR3: CASSESFTGEGNTIYF
V: TRBV27; size: once; J: TRBJ2-1; D: .; DNA: TGTGCCAGCAGTCGACCTCAGGGGGGCCACAATGAGCAGTTCTTC; CDR3: CASSRPQGGHNEQFF
V: TRBV25-1; size: .; J: TRBJ2-3; D: TRBD1; DNA: TGTGCCAGCAGTGCGCGGGACAGGGGACCAGATACGCAGTATTTT; CDR3: CASSARDRGPDTQYF
V: TRBV28; size: .; J: TRBJ1-4; D: TRBD1; DNA: TGTGCCAGCAGTGTGCTCGGGACAGGGAATGAAAAACTGTTTTTT; CDR3: CASSVLGTGNEKLFF
V: TRBV5-1; size: once; J: TRBJ2-1; D: TRBD2; DNA: TGCGCCAGCAGCATGACTAGCGGGAGGAACGAGCAGTTCTTC; CDR3: CASSMTSGRNEQFF
V: TRBV7-8; size: .; J: TRBJ1-2; D: .; DNA: TGTGCCAGCAGACCGAGCCGGGACCGCTCCTTGGGCAATGGCTACACCTTC; CDR3: CASRPSRDRSLGNGYTF
V: TRBV7-8; size: .; J: TRBJ2-7; D: .; DNA: TGTGCCAGCAGCTTAGCCCGATTAGCCCGAGAGCAGTACTTC; CDR3: CASSLARLAREQYF
V: TRBV7-2; size: .; J: TRBJ1-4; D: TRBD1; DNA: TGTGCCAGCAGCTTAGTGGGGACAGGGGGTAATGAAAAACTGTTTTTT; CDR3: CASSLVGTGGNEKLFF
V: TRBV5-1; size: once; J: TRBJ2-7; D: TRBD1; DNA: TGCGCCAGCAGCTCCCGGGACAGGCTTTCCTACGAGCAGTACTTC; CDR3: CASSSRDRLSYEQYF
V: TRBV6-5; size: .; J: TRBJ2-7; D: .; DNA: TGTGCCAGCAGTTACTCGAATAGCAGGCTCTCGGCCGAGCAGTACTTC; CDR3: CASSYSNSRLSAEQYF
V: TRBV18; size: .; J: TRBJ2-7; D: .; DNA: TGTGCCAGCTCACCGGGGACGGTCTCCTACGAGCAGTACTTC; CDR3: CASSPGTVSYEQYF